This passage covers 13 T cell receptor beta chains from one sample sequenced in a study of cytomegalovirus exposure and HLA in healthy donors. The assay was immunoSEQ multiplex PCR, and TCRdb's table has in-frame clones only and misses some. The table lists 50,000 to 65,000 clones, about 95% of them singletons. The specimen was PBMCs. Receptors were obtained from a woman younger than 35 in good health and CMV-seropositive.

The chain combines TRBV7-3 with TRBJ2-3, with TRBD2 identical over 8 bases. The CDR3 is 16 residues long. Germline V gene data show CDR1 as SGHTA and CDR2 as FQGTGA. The junction had 9 bases not matched to a gene; V was cut back by 5 bases and J by 2 bases. The CDR3 is CASSAISGVPTDTQYF. The CDR3 DNA follows: TGTGCCAGCAGCGCTATTAGCGGGGTGCCCACAGATACGCAGTATTTT.

V is TRBV6-1 and J is TRBJ2-7, with 12 bases that match TRBD2. CDR3 size: 12 residues. CDR1 is MNHNS and CDR2 is SASEGT in the germline V gene. J gave up 7 bases and V 8 bases, and 3 bases lay outside the gene matches. Here the CDR3 reads CASGLAGYEQYF. Written as DNA, the CDR3 is TGTGCCAGCGGACTAGCGGGGTATGAGCAGTACTTC.

The count of this clone is one. The J gene is TRBJ2-3, the V gene TRBV19; 10 nucleotides agree with TRBD2. The CDR3 has 14 residues. V lost 8 bases to trimming and J lost 3 bases; unmatched junction nucleotides: 5. In germline, CDR1 is LNHDA, CDR2 SQIVND (reference sequence). For the CDR3, the DNA is TGTGCCAGTTCCGGGACTAGCGCGACAGATACGCAGTATTTT. This codes for CASSGTSATDTQYF.

The chain recombines TRBV5-4 with TRBJ2-1; D is uncertain. Trimming took off 2 bases at V and 4 bases at J, with 16 bases between the two ends. The CDR3 sequence is 16 residues long. Per the germline V gene, CDR1 is SGHNT and CDR2 is YYREEE (reference sequence). The chain's CDR3 is CASSFRLGGVYNEQFF. In DNA form, the CDR3 reads TGTGCCAGCAGCTTTCGTCTAGGCGGAGTATACAATGAGCAGTTCTTC.

The chain carries TRBV21-1 and TRBJ1-2. TRBV21-1 is reported as a pseudogene. CDR3 length: 13 residues. CDR3 sequence: CASTTPGGNGYTF. The CDR3 DNA reads as TGTGCCAGCACCACCCCGGGTGGCAATGGCTACACCTTC.

This clone was detected only once. The gene calls are TRBV5-6 and TRBJ1-1; D not resolved. Between the trimmed V and J ends, which lost 0 bases and 7 bases, there was a span of 16 bases. The germline V gene encodes CDR1 SGHDT and CDR2 YYEEEE. This CDR3 is built from 15 residues. The CDR3 DNA is TGTGCCAGCAGCTTGGAGGCAGGAGGAGTTGGTGAAGCTTTCTTT. Translating it yields CASSLEAGGVGEAFF.

The rearrangement links TRBV4-2 to TRBJ2-7, with 11 bases fitting TRBD1. The CDR3 runs 16 residues. Germline assignment: CDR1 LGHNA and CDR2 YNFKEQ. The junction had 4 bases not matched to a gene; V was cut back by 0 bases and J by 3 bases. CDR3 DNA: TGTGCCAGCAGCCAAGAGACCGGGACAGGGGGCTACGAGCAGTACTTC. Translating it yields CASSQETGTGGYEQYF.

This clone has a single count. The CDR3 nucleotides read TGTGCCAGCAGTGCGACGGGTTTCCGGTACGGAGATACGCAGTATTTT. It specifies CASSATGFRYGDTQYF. The rearrangement uses TRBV28 and TRBJ2-3, with D unclear. Germline lookup yields CDR1 MDHEN and CDR2 SYDVKM. This CDR3 has 16 residues. V shed 5 bases and J shed 5 bases, with 20 bases lying between them.

V is TRBV2 and J is TRBJ2-7; D is uncertain. CDR3 length: 13 residues. Trimming cost V 2 bases and J 1 base, with 6 bases left between them. Germline CDR1 is SNHLY and CDR2 is FYNNEI. The CDR3 loop reads CASSELQSYEQYF. DNA of the CDR3: TGTGCCAGCAGTGAACTCCAGTCCTACGAGCAGTACTTC.

The CDR3 DNA reads as TGTGCCAGCAGCTTAGACAGAACAGATACGCAGTATTTT. It specifies CASSLDRTDTQYF. J is TRBJ2-3 and V is TRBV7-7; D unresolved. Per germline, CDR1 SSHAT and CDR2 FNYEAQ (reference sequence). Trimming cost V 1 base and J 3 bases, with 5 bases left between them. This CDR3 has 13 amino acids. Combining the CDR3 with reference TRBV7-7 and TRBJ2-3 gives the whole variable domain GAGVSQSPRYKVTKRGQDVTLRCDPISSHATLYWYQQALGQGPEFLTYFNYEAQPDKSGLPSDRFSAERPEGSISTLTIQRTEQRDSAMYRCASSLDRTDTQYFGPGTRLTVL.

The CDR3 is CASSLVGWGQYRPPLHF. The CDR3 DNA reads as TGTGCCAGCAGCTTAGTAGGTTGGGGGCAATACCGCCCACCCCTCCACTTT. The rearrangement joins TRBV7-2 to TRBJ1-6; maybe TRBD1 (6 bases). Trimming removed 1 base from V and 11 bases from J, with 21 bases in between. The CDR3 covers 17 residues. Germline V gene sequence: CDR1 SGHTA, CDR2 FQGNSA.

The chain couples TRBV19 to TRBJ1-2; D is unresolved. The CDR3 sequence is 14 residues long. Germline CDR1 is LNHDA and CDR2 is SQIVND (reference sequence). The ends were cut back, 5 bases at V and 0 bases at J, with 10 bases in the middle. The CDR3 DNA follows: TGTGCCAGTAGTGAGGGTACCTCTAACTATGGCTACACCTTC. Translating gives CASSEGTSNYGYTF.

J is TRBJ2-7 and V is TRBV7-9, with 7 positions matching TRBD2. CDR3 length equals 15 residues. V shed 7 bases, J shed 4 bases, and the junction held 13 bases outside the gene matches. Germline V lookup: CDR1 SEHNR, CDR2 FQNEAQ (reference sequence). The CDR3 region is CASTGSGDYQYEQYF. CDR3 nucleotide sequence: TGTGCCAGCACCGGCTCGGGGGACTATCAATACGAGCAGTACTTC.